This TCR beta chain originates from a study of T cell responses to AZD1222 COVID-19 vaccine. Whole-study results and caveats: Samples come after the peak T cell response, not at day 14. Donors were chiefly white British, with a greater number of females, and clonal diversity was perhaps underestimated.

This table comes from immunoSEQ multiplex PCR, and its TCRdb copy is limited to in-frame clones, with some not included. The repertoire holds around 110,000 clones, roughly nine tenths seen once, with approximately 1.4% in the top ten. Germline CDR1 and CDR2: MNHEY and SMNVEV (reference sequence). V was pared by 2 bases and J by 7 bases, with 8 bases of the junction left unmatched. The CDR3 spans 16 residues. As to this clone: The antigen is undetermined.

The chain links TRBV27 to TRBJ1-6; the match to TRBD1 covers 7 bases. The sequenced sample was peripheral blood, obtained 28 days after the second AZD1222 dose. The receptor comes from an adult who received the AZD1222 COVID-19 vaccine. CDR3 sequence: CASSLHRGGGNSPLHF. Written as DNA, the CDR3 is TGTGCCAGCAGTTTACACAGGGGAGGGGGCAATTCACCCCTCCACTTT.